This is a list of T cell receptor beta chains from one sample in a study of shared clonotypes between healthy human individuals. The data were produced by immunoSEQ multiplex PCR, yet TCRdb's version contains in-frame clones alone and is incomplete. The data contain roughly 1 million clones, 70% to 80% of them singletons. Sequenced: memory CD4+ T cells from PBMCs. Every receptor here comes from a man aged 18 to 29 in good health. Some clones in this sample may be carry-over from other donors' samples. Each CDR3 is given with its conserved first and last residue. The D gene is left open where the match is weak. Size values are once, few and many counts, or a class for expanded clones, and some rows have none.

v_call: TRBV18; j_call: TRBJ1-4; cdr3_length: 14; clone_size: -; d_call: -; cdr3_nt: TGTGCCAGCTCACCGGGGACCAAGGGTGAAAAACTGTTTTTT; cdr3_aa: CASSPGTKGEKLFF
v_call: TRBV2; j_call: TRBJ2-1; cdr3_length: 13; clone_size: -; d_call: -; cdr3_nt: TGTGCCAGCACGGACGAGCGTAACAATGAGCAGTTCTTC; cdr3_aa: CASTDERNNEQFF
v_call: TRBV28; j_call: TRBJ2-5; cdr3_length: 13; clone_size: -; d_call: -; cdr3_nt: TGTGCCAGCAGGACGATCTCGGCAGAGACCCAGTACTTC; cdr3_aa: CASRTISAETQYF
v_call: TRBV9; j_call: TRBJ1-4; cdr3_length: 17; clone_size: -; d_call: TRBD1; cdr3_nt: TGTGCCAGCAGCGCCCGACAGGGTCCCAGAGGAAATGAAAAACTGTTTTTT; cdr3_aa: CASSARQGPRGNEKLFF
v_call: TRBV4-1; j_call: TRBJ1-4; cdr3_length: 15; clone_size: -; d_call: TRBD1; cdr3_nt: TGCGCCAGCAGCCGTGGACAGGCCCCCGATGAAAAACTGTTTTTT; cdr3_aa: CASSRGQAPDEKLFF
v_call: TRBV27; j_call: TRBJ1-2; cdr3_length: 17; clone_size: -; d_call: TRBD1; cdr3_nt: TGTGCCAGCAGAACCGGACCGGGACAGGGGGCTCGGGATGGCTACACCTTC; cdr3_aa: CASRTGPGQGARDGYTF
v_call: TRBV5-3; j_call: TRBJ2-1; cdr3_length: 13; clone_size: -; d_call: -; cdr3_nt: TGTGCCAGAAGCTGCACGGGGCCGAATGAGCAGTTCTTC; cdr3_aa: CARSCTGPNEQFF
v_call: TRBV5-1; j_call: TRBJ2-6; cdr3_length: 16; clone_size: -; d_call: -; cdr3_nt: TGCGCCAGCAGCGGGGGTCGAGAGGCTGGGGCCAACGTCCTGACTTTC; cdr3_aa: CASSGGREAGANVLTF
v_call: TRBV4-2; j_call: TRBJ2-1; cdr3_length: 15; clone_size: -; d_call: -; cdr3_nt: TGTGCCAGCAGCCAAGCTCTGTCTTTATACAATGAGCAGTTCTTC; cdr3_aa: CASSQALSLYNEQFF
v_call: TRBV7-8; j_call: TRBJ1-4; cdr3_length: 15; clone_size: -; d_call: -; cdr3_nt: TGTGCCAGCAGCCCCCGACTGGAACCTAATGAAAAACTGTTTTTT; cdr3_aa: CASSPRLEPNEKLFF
v_call: TRBV14; j_call: TRBJ2-1; cdr3_length: 15; clone_size: few; d_call: -; cdr3_nt: TGTGCCAGCAGCCCCTTGGAGCGGAGTCACAATGAGCAGTTCTTC; cdr3_aa: CASSPLERSHNEQFF
v_call: TRBV7-2; j_call: TRBJ2-3; cdr3_length: 13; clone_size: -; d_call: -; cdr3_nt: TGTGCCAGCAGCTTAGGGTCAGGAGATACGCAGTATTTT; cdr3_aa: CASSLGSGDTQYF
v_call: TRBV5-1; j_call: TRBJ2-7; cdr3_length: 16; clone_size: -; d_call: -; cdr3_nt: TGCGCCAGCAGCCTCCCGGTTAGGGGGAGAGCCTACGAGCAGTACTTC; cdr3_aa: CASSLPVRGRAYEQYF
v_call: TRBV2; j_call: TRBJ2-3; cdr3_length: 17; clone_size: -; d_call: TRBD2; cdr3_nt: TGTGCCAGCAGTCAAAGCCCGGCTAGCGGAAACACAGATACGCAGTATTTT; cdr3_aa: CASSQSPASGNTDTQYF
v_call: TRBV5-4; j_call: TRBJ2-7; cdr3_length: 18; clone_size: -; d_call: -; cdr3_nt: TGTGCCAGCAGCTGGGGGCCCAGTGCCGGCGGGAGTGGTAGGGGGCAGTACTTC; cdr3_aa: CASSWGPSAGGSGRGQYF
v_call: TRBV7-2; j_call: TRBJ2-2; cdr3_length: 15; clone_size: once; d_call: TRBD1; cdr3_nt: TGTGCCAGCAGCCCCCGGACAGGGGCCCCCGGGGAGCTGTTTTTT; cdr3_aa: CASSPRTGAPGELFF
v_call: TRBV19; j_call: TRBJ2-7; cdr3_length: 18; clone_size: -; d_call: TRBD2; cdr3_nt: TGTGCCAGTAGTATAAGCTCCGGGACTAGCGGGGGGTCCTACGAGCAGTACTTC; cdr3_aa: CASSISSGTSGGSYEQYF
v_call: TRBV2; j_call: TRBJ2-1; cdr3_length: 17; clone_size: -; d_call: TRBD2; cdr3_nt: TGTGCCAGCAGTGAATTTGATCCGGGACTAGCTTTAGGTGAGCAGTTCTTC; cdr3_aa: CASSEFDPGLALGEQFF
v_call: TRBV6-5; j_call: TRBJ2-7; cdr3_length: 13; clone_size: -; d_call: TRBD1; cdr3_nt: TGTGCCAGCAGTCGCCAGACAGGGATCGAGCAGTACTTC; cdr3_aa: CASSRQTGIEQYF
v_call: TRBV4-2; j_call: TRBJ2-1; cdr3_length: 16; clone_size: once; d_call: TRBD2; cdr3_nt: TGTGCCAGCAGCCGGATCGGGACTAGCAGCTACAATGAGCAGTTCTTC; cdr3_aa: CASSRIGTSSYNEQFF
v_call: TRBV5-1; j_call: TRBJ1-3; cdr3_length: 14; clone_size: -; d_call: -; cdr3_nt: TGCGCCAGCTCAGACCCAAGCTCTGGAAACACCATATATTTT; cdr3_aa: CASSDPSSGNTIYF
v_call: TRBV7-9; j_call: TRBJ2-2; cdr3_length: 16; clone_size: -; d_call: TRBD2; cdr3_nt: TGTGCCAGCAGCCCGACTAGCGGGAGTATCACCGGGGAGCTGTTTTTT; cdr3_aa: CASSPTSGSITGELFF
v_call: TRBV11-3; j_call: TRBJ2-7; cdr3_length: 13; clone_size: -; d_call: -; cdr3_nt: TGTGCCAGCAGCTTAGGGAGGTCCTACGAGCAGTACTTC; cdr3_aa: CASSLGRSYEQYF
v_call: TRBV11-3; j_call: TRBJ2-3; cdr3_length: 14; clone_size: few; d_call: -; cdr3_nt: TGTGCCAGCAGCTTAGGGCGGGCCACAGATACGCAGTATTTT; cdr3_aa: CASSLGRATDTQYF
v_call: TRBV18; j_call: TRBJ2-5; cdr3_length: 14; clone_size: -; d_call: -; cdr3_nt: TGTGCCAGCTCACCGCCGGGGGATGGGGAGACCCAGTACTTC; cdr3_aa: CASSPPGDGETQYF
v_call: TRBV18; j_call: TRBJ2-7; cdr3_length: 17; clone_size: -; d_call: TRBD2; cdr3_nt: TGTGCCAGCTCACGAGCGGGACTAGCGGGACCTAACTACGAGCAGTACTTC; cdr3_aa: CASSRAGLAGPNYEQYF
v_call: TRBV30; j_call: TRBJ2-5; cdr3_length: 13; clone_size: -; d_call: -; cdr3_nt: TGTGCCTGGAGACGACGTCTCCAAGAGACCCAGTACTTC; cdr3_aa: CAWRRRLQETQYF
v_call: TRBV5-1; j_call: TRBJ2-7; cdr3_length: 14; clone_size: -; d_call: TRBD1; cdr3_nt: TGCGCCAGCAGCTTGGCGGGACAGGTGTACGAGCAGTACTTC; cdr3_aa: CASSLAGQVYEQYF
v_call: TRBV11-2; j_call: TRBJ2-4; cdr3_length: 16; clone_size: -; d_call: -; cdr3_nt: TGTGCCAGCAGCTTATTTGTGGGCCAGGTATCTGGCATTCAGTACTTC; cdr3_aa: CASSLFVGQVSGIQYF
v_call: TRBV9; j_call: TRBJ2-4; cdr3_length: 16; clone_size: few; d_call: TRBD2; cdr3_nt: TGTGCCAGCAGCCCTGGGGAGGGAGCAGCCAAAAACATTCAGTACTTC; cdr3_aa: CASSPGEGAAKNIQYF
v_call: TRBV9; j_call: TRBJ1-2; cdr3_length: 13; clone_size: -; d_call: -; cdr3_nt: TGTGCCAGCAGCCAGGAATTTGAGGGGGGCTACACCTTC; cdr3_aa: CASSQEFEGGYTF
v_call: TRBV18; j_call: TRBJ2-2; cdr3_length: 15; clone_size: -; d_call: TRBD1; cdr3_nt: TGTGCCAGCTCACGACAGGGCCCGAACACCGGGGAGCTGTTTTTT; cdr3_aa: CASSRQGPNTGELFF
v_call: TRBV28; j_call: TRBJ2-7; cdr3_length: 11; clone_size: -; d_call: -; cdr3_nt: TGTGCCAGTGAAAAGGGTTACGAGCAGTACTTC; cdr3_aa: CASEKGYEQYF
v_call: TRBV5-8; j_call: TRBJ1-5; cdr3_length: 14; clone_size: once; d_call: -; cdr3_nt: TGTGCCACCCAGAGGTGGGACGGCAATCAGCCCCAGCATTTT; cdr3_aa: CATQRWDGNQPQHF
v_call: TRBV7-2; j_call: TRBJ2-3; cdr3_length: 17; clone_size: -; d_call: TRBD2; cdr3_nt: TGTGCCAGCACCTTAGGCCAACTAGCGGGAGGGGGAGATACGCAGTATTTT; cdr3_aa: CASTLGQLAGGGDTQYF
v_call: TRBV6-1; j_call: TRBJ1-1; cdr3_length: 12; clone_size: -; d_call: -; cdr3_nt: TGTGCCAGCAGGAGAGGGGGACCAGAAGCTTTCTTT; cdr3_aa: CASRRGGPEAFF
v_call: TRBV28; j_call: TRBJ1-2; cdr3_length: 14; clone_size: -; d_call: TRBD1; cdr3_nt: TGTGCCAGCACCGCGACAGGGAGGGTCTATGGCTACACCTTC; cdr3_aa: CASTATGRVYGYTF
v_call: TRBV5-6; j_call: TRBJ2-1; cdr3_length: 12; clone_size: many; d_call: -; cdr3_nt: TGTGCCAGCAGCTTGGACAGAAACCAGCAGTTCTTC; cdr3_aa: CASSLDRNQQFF
v_call: TRBV2; j_call: TRBJ1-1; cdr3_length: 13; clone_size: -; d_call: -; cdr3_nt: TGTGCCAGCAGTGACAACTCAGGGACTGAAGCTTTCTTT; cdr3_aa: CASSDNSGTEAFF
v_call: TRBV5-1; j_call: TRBJ1-1; cdr3_length: 14; clone_size: -; d_call: TRBD1; cdr3_nt: TGCGCCAGCAGCTTAAGACAGGGTGGCACTGAAGCTTTCTTT; cdr3_aa: CASSLRQGGTEAFF
v_call: TRBV9; j_call: TRBJ2-5; cdr3_length: 13; clone_size: -; d_call: -; cdr3_nt: TGTGCCAGCAGCGAAGCCCCCCGAGGGGCTCAGTACTTC; cdr3_aa: CASSEAPRGAQYF
v_call: TRBV5-6; j_call: TRBJ1-2; cdr3_length: 15; clone_size: -; d_call: -; cdr3_nt: TGTGCCAGCAGCTCGGGGTATGGGACGAACTATGGCTACACCTTC; cdr3_aa: CASSSGYGTNYGYTF
v_call: TRBV28; j_call: TRBJ1-1; cdr3_length: 13; clone_size: -; d_call: -; cdr3_nt: TGTGCCACCGGTGGAGGGACCAAACTTGAAGCTTTCTTT; cdr3_aa: CATGGGTKLEAFF
v_call: TRBV15; j_call: TRBJ1-5; cdr3_length: 15; clone_size: -; d_call: -; cdr3_nt: TGTGCCACCAGCAGAGATGTAGGGAACAATCAGCCCCAGCATTTT; cdr3_aa: CATSRDVGNNQPQHF
v_call: TRBV5-4; j_call: TRBJ1-2; cdr3_length: 12; clone_size: few; d_call: -; cdr3_nt: TGTGCCAGCAGCTTGGAGGCCTATGGCTACACCTTC; cdr3_aa: CASSLEAYGYTF
v_call: TRBV29-1; j_call: TRBJ2-7; cdr3_length: 12; clone_size: -; d_call: TRBD2; cdr3_nt: TGCAGCGTATCCCCGGGGGGCTACGAGCAGTACTTC; cdr3_aa: CSVSPGGYEQYF
v_call: TRBV6-6; j_call: TRBJ1-2; cdr3_length: 14; clone_size: -; d_call: -; cdr3_nt: TGTGCCAGCAGTAAACCGGGACCTAACTATGGCTACACCTTC; cdr3_aa: CASSKPGPNYGYTF
v_call: TRBV6-1; j_call: TRBJ2-3; cdr3_length: 15; clone_size: few; d_call: TRBD2; cdr3_nt: TGTGCCAGCAGTGATCCTAGCGGGAGTTCCGATACGCAGTATTTT; cdr3_aa: CASSDPSGSSDTQYF
v_call: TRBV5-1; j_call: TRBJ2-5; cdr3_length: 18; clone_size: once; d_call: TRBD2; cdr3_nt: TGCGCCAGCAGCCCGCCCATTTTAGCGGGAGGGCCTGGAGAGACCCAGTACTTC; cdr3_aa: CASSPPILAGGPGETQYF
v_call: TRBV5-1; j_call: TRBJ2-5; cdr3_length: 12; clone_size: once; d_call: -; cdr3_nt: TGCGCCAGCAGCATAGAACAAGAGACCCAGTACTTC; cdr3_aa: CASSIEQETQYF
v_call: TRBV7-2; j_call: TRBJ1-2; cdr3_length: 15; clone_size: -; d_call: -; cdr3_nt: TGTGCCAGCAGGGAGGGGGACGCTCGAAACTATGGCTACACCTTC; cdr3_aa: CASREGDARNYGYTF
v_call: TRBV9; j_call: TRBJ2-1; cdr3_length: 13; clone_size: few; d_call: -; cdr3_nt: TGTGCCAGCAGGGCGGGGATGAACAATGAGCAGTTCTTC; cdr3_aa: CASRAGMNNEQFF